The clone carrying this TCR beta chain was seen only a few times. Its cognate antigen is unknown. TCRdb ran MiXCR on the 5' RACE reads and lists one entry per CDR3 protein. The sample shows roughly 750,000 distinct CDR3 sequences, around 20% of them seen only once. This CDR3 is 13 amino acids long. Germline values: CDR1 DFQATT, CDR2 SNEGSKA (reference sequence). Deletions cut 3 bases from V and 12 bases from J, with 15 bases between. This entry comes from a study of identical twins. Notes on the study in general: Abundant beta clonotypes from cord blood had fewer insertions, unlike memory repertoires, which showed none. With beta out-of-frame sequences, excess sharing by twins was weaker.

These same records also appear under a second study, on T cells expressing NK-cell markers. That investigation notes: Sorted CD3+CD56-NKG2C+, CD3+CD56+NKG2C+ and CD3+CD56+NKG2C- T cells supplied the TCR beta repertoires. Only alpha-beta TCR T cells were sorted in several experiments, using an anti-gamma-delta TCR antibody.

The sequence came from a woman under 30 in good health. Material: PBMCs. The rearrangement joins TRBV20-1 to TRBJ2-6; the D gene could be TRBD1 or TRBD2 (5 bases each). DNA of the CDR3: TGCAGTGCTAGGGGGTTGGGGGTAAGCGTCCTGACTTTC. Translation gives CSARGLGVSVLTF.